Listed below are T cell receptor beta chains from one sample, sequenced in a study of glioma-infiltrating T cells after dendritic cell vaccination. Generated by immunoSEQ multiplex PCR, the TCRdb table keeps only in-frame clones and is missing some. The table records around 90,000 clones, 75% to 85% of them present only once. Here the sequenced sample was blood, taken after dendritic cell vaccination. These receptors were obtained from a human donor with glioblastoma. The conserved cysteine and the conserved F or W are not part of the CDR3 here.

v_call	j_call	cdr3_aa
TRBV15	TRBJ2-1	ATSRDGQGLGGEQF
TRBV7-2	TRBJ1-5	ASSYGQGGGGPQH
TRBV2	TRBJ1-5	ASSDGTGIGQPQH
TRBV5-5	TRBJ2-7	ASSPAGGLTYEQY
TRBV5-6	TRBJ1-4	ASSLGFRGRDEKLF
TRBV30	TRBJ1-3	AWEQLSSGNTIY
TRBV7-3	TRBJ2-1	ASSPRGREGQF
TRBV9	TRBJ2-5	ASSAGQGRETQY
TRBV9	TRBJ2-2	ASSYGQGVTGELF
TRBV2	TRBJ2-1	ASSVIAGVENEQF
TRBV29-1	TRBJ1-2	SVEDYGTGQSYGYT
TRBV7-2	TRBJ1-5	ASSRDRGNQPQH
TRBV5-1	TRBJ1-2	ASSLARRESGGYT
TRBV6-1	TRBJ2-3	ATNRQGADTQY
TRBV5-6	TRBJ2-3	ASSPLAGEVRADTQY
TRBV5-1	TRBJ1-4	ASSIGGKANEKLF
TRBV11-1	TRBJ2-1	ASGPKAGGSNEQF
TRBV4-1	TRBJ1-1	ASSPDRGGSTEAF
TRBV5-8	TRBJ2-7	ASSLDRGRLYEQY
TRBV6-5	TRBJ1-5	ASSNRDRGGPQH
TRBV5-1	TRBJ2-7	ASSAGTVLYEQY
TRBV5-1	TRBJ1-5	ASSSGGRGSGQPQH
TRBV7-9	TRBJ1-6	ASSLELGTRFNSPLH
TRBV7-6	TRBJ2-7	ASSLMLASEQY
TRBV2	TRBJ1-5	ASSGLGGQPQH
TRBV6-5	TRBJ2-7	ASSTTGGTYEQY
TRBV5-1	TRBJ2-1	ASSSAARALYNEQF
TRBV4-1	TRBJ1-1	ASSQVTVNTEAF
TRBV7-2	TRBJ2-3	ASSNNPSGGSTDTQY
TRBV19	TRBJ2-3	ASRARDTHTDTQY
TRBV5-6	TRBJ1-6	ASSWRGQYDSPLH
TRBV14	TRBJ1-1	ASSAGQLNTEAF